A few counts support the clone carrying this TCR beta chain. Its antigen is currently unknown. Expressed TCRB transcripts were sequenced because the entire RNA isolate underwent reverse transcription. An average near 3.57 million reads came from naive, central memory and regulatory T cell samples. Method: immunoSEQ multiplex PCR; TCRdb's copy keeps in-frame clones and lacks some. The table has about 120,000 clones, 15% to 20% seen once. Sorted CD4+ subsets: naive, central memory, regulatory, stem cell-like memory (CD45RO/CCR7/CD25/CD127/CD95/CD27 panel). Germline CDR1 reads SGHDN; CDR2 reads FVKESK. V was pared by 4 bases and J by 0 bases, with 12 bases of the junction left unmatched. CDR3 length: 19 residues. The data were obtained in a study of beta chain features in type 1 diabetes. Whole-study findings and limits: Moderately but significantly shorter TCRB CDR3s were found in Type 1 diabetes patients in all four CD4+ subsets. The VDJ junctions of type 1 diabetes patients carried fewer insertions and more deletions.

This TCR derives from a young man with type 1 diabetes. Material for sequencing was central memory CD4+ T cells from blood. This chain links TRBV14 with TRBJ2-5; the match to TRBD2 covers 12 bases. CDR3 protein: CASSPFLLAGGEYQETQYF. CDR3 bases: TGTGCCAGCAGCCCGTTCCTACTAGCGGGGGGCGAGTACCAAGAGACCCAGTACTTC.